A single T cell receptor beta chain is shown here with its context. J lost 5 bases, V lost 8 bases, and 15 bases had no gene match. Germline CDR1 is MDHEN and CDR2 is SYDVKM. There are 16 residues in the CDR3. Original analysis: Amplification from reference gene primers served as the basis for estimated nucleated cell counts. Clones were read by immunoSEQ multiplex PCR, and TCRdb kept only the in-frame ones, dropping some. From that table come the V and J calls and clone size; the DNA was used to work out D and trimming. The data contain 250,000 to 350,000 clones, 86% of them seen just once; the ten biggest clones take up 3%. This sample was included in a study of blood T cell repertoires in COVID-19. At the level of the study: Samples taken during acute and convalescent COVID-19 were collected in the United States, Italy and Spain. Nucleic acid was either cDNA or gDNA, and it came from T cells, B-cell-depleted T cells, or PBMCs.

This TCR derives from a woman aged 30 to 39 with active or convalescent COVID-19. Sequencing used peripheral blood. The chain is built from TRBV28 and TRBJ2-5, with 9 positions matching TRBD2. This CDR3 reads CASGLDRSGGWETQYF. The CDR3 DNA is TGTGCCAGCGGATTGGACCGGAGCGGGGGGTGGGAGACCCAGTACTTC.